This T cell receptor (beta chain) derives from a study of cytomegalovirus exposure and HLA in healthy donors. Points from the study as a whole: Several top significant clusters appeared, in a later analysis, to be linked to common viral pathogens. Being productive about 87% or about 30% of the time was typical of most TCR beta V segments in an earlier analysis. Later analysis identified a missense DCLRE1C variant that was linked to TCR beta V- and J-gene trimming.

Germline CDR1 KGHSH, CDR2 LQKENI. CDR3 length: 12 amino acids. Trimming took off 3 bases at V and 3 bases at J, with 6 bases between the two ends. Use of 60 Vbeta and 13 Jbeta primers characterized the PCR. Authors' methods: Counted up in a later analysis, unique TCR beta chains came to approximately 83 million, with around 10 million shared. Produced via immunoSEQ multiplex PCR; TCRdb's table is partial and in-frame only. V, J and clone size reflect that table, while D and trimming were determined from the DNA. The sample comprises over 150,000 clones, around 78% of which are singletons, and roughly an eighth rests with the top ten. To note about this clone: Its antigen is still unknown.

J is TRBJ2-7 and V is TRBV18, with D unresolved. The sequenced sample consisted of PBMCs. The receptor comes from a woman aged 45-65 years in good health and CMV-seropositive. CDR3 sequence reads: CASSPPSYEQYF. The CDR3 DNA reads as TGTGCCAGCTCACCTCCCAGCTACGAGCAGTACTTC.